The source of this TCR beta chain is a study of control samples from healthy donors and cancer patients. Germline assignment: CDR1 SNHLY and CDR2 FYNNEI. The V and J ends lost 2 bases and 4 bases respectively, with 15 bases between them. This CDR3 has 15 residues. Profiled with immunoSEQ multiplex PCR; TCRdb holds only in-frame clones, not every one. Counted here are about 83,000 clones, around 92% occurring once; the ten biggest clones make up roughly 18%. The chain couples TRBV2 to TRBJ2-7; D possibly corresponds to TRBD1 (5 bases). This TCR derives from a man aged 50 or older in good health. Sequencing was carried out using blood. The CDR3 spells CASSERRGPRYEQYF. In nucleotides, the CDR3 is TGTGCCAGCAGTGAAAGAAGGGGTCCTAGATACGAGCAGTACTTC.